The T cell receptor (beta chain) under discussion was sequenced for a study of blood T cells in healthy people across ages. Notes on the study in general: As age increased, TCR beta diversity per million T cells fell in a roughly linear fashion. Strongly correlated with naive T cell percentage was TCR beta diversity.

Worth noting for this clonotype: The antigen remains undetermined.

Approximately 9.6 milliliters of peripheral blood were drawn from each donor into EDTA-treated tubes. V lost 6 bases, J lost 0 bases, and 8 bases stayed unmatched. The CDR3 covers 18 residues. CDR1 is MDHEN, CDR2 SYDVKM, per germline. PCR was performed a second time for about 7 to 12 cycles using a sample-barcoded 5' primer and a J-beta primer mix. MiXCR, run by TCRdb on the 5' RACE reads, gives a single entry per CDR3 protein. The repertoire holds 1.5 million to 2 million distinct CDR3 sequences, around half seen once, with about 2.1% in the top ten. The rearrangement uses TRBV28 and TRBJ2-1, with 13 bases identical to TRBD2. Sequenced material: blood. This TCR derives from a woman aged 40-49 years in good health. The CDR3 nucleotides read TGTGCCAGCAGCCACCCAACTAGCGGGGGGGCCTCCTACAATGAGCAGTTCTTC. Its translation: CASSHPTSGGASYNEQFF. The whole variable domain, remainder taken from reference TRBV28 and TRBJ2-1, is DVKVTQSSRYLVKRTGEKVFLECVQDMDHENMFWYRQDPGLGLRLIYFSYDVKMKEKGDIPEGYSVSREKKERFSLILESASTNQTSMYLCASSHPTSGGASYNEQFFGPGTRLTVL.